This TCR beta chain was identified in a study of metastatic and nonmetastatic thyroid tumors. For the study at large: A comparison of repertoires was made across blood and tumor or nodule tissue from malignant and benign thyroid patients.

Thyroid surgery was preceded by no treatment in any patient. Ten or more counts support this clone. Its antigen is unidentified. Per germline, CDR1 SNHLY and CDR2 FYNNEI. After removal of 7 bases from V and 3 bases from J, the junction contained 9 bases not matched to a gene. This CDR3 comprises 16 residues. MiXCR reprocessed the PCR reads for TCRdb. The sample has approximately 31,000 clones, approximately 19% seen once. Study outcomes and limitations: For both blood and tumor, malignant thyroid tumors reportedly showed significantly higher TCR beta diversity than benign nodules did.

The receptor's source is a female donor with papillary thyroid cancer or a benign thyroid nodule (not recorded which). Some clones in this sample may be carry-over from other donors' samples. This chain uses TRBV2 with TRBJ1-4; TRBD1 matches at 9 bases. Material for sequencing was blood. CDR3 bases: TGTGCCAGCAATATACAGGGGGCTTTGGCTAATGAAAAACTGTTTTTT. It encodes CASNIQGALANEKLFF.